This TCR beta chain was recovered during a study of blood T cell repertoires in COVID-19. V gave up 5 bases and J gave up 6 bases; unmatched junction bases: 6. This CDR3 has 15 amino acids. CDR1 is SGHAT and CDR2 is FQNNGV in the germline V gene. Measured with immunoSEQ multiplex PCR; TCRdb has only the in-frame clones, and not every one. Among 120,000 or so clones listed, about four fifths were seen once. The sample taken for sequencing was peripheral blood. This TCR derives from a man aged 25 to 40 with COVID-19, enrolled during active disease. The chain combines TRBV11-2 with TRBJ2-3; TRBD2 aligns across 12 bases. The CDR3 coding sequence is TGTGCCAGCAGCCTCCTAGCGGGAGGGAGTGATACGCAGTATTTT. As protein: CASSLLAGGSDTQYF.